The 22 T cell receptor beta chains in this list originate from one sample, sequenced in a study of follicular helper T cells after annual influenza vaccination. As to time point: 2015-2016 season, 7 days after influenza vaccination. Generated by immunoSEQ multiplex PCR, the TCRdb table keeps only in-frame clones and is missing some. There are 6,500 to 8,000 clones in the sample; roughly 84% occur only once, and roughly 0.72% lies in the top ten. Sequences were derived from CXCR5+ CD38- circulating T follicular helper cells from blood, sampled 7 days after influenza vaccination. The sample's subset: circulating Tfh, non-naive CD4+CXCR5+PD-1+ (ICOS+CD38+ or ICOS-CD38-). The receptors stem from an adult who received the influenza vaccine.

The chain uses TRBV5-6 and TRBJ2-1; tentative D call: TRBD1 (5 bases). CDR1 and CDR2 (germline): SGHDT, YYEEEE. The germline V and J ends were trimmed by 0 bases and 2 bases, with 12 bases remaining between them. This CDR3 is 16 amino acids long. This chain's CDR3 is CASSLGGPGTYNEQFF. The CDR3 DNA follows: TGTGCCAGCAGCTTGGGGGGCCCAGGGACCTACAATGAGCAGTTCTTC.

This chain connects TRBV7-2 to TRBJ2-2; no firm D call. The germline CDR1 and CDR2 sequences are SGHTA and FQGNSA. This CDR3 comprises 13 residues. Trimming took off 5 bases at V and 6 bases at J, with 10 bases between the two ends. This CDR3 is CASSPYMAGELFF. The CDR3 DNA reads TGTGCCAGCAGCCCGTATATGGCCGGGGAGCTGTTTTTT.

The chain couples TRBV18 to TRBJ2-2, with 14 positions matching TRBD2. The germline gives CDR1 KGHSH, CDR2 LQKENI. This CDR3 contains 17 residues. With 6 bases clipped from V and 6 bases from J, the junction kept 9 bases outside the gene matches. CDR3 coding DNA: TGTGCCAGCTCCCCAAACTCGGGACTAGCGGGAGCCGGGGAGCTGTTTTTT. Translated, it gives CASSPNSGLAGAGELFF.

This chain's CDR3 is CASSWESTNEKLFF. Written as DNA, the CDR3 is TGTGCCAGCAGCTGGGAGTCAACTAATGAAAAACTGTTTTTT. The V and J genes are TRBV5-6 and TRBJ1-4; D not certain. Germline loops: CDR1 SGHDT, CDR2 YYEEEE. CDR3 length: 14 residues. V was pared by 3 bases and J by 0 bases, with 6 bases between.

V is TRBV13 and J is TRBJ2-1; 11 nucleotides line up with TRBD1. The CDR3 extends over 15 amino acids. Per germline, CDR1 PRHDT and CDR2 FYEKMQ (reference sequence). Trimming at V came to 4 bases and at J to 5 bases, leaving 4 bases not matched to a gene. CDR3 region: CASSSRTGGHNEQFF. DNA for the CDR3: TGTGCCAGCAGCTCTCGGACAGGGGGCCACAATGAGCAGTTCTTC.

The rearrangement joins TRBV7-2 to TRBJ2-2; 7 nucleotides agree with TRBD1. CDR1 SGHTA and CDR2 FQGNSA come from the germline V gene. CDR3 size: 15 residues. The V gene end was trimmed by 3 bases and the J gene end by 4 bases; junction bases not matched to a gene: 5. This CDR3 is CASSFRGQITGELFF. CDR3 nucleotide sequence: TGTGCCAGCAGCTTCCGGGGACAGATCACCGGGGAGCTGTTTTTT.

This chain uses TRBV5-6 with TRBJ2-2, with 11 bases that match TRBD2. CDR1 SGHDT and CDR2 YYEEEE come from the germline V gene. The V gene end was trimmed by 3 bases and the J gene end by 2 bases; junction bases not matched to a gene: 3. The CDR3 contains 16 residues. CDR3 in DNA: TGTGCCAGCAGCTCGACTAGCGGGACAAACACCGGGGAGCTGTTTTTT. Translation: CASSSTSGTNTGELFF.

The rearrangement uses TRBV25-1 and TRBJ2-7; 7 positions match TRBD2. Germline trimming cut 3 bases from V and 1 base from J; bases unmatched to any gene: 0. The CDR3 totals 13 residues. The germline V gene encodes CDR1 MGHDK and CDR2 SYGVNS. Here the CDR3 DNA reads TGTGCCAGCAGTGAGGGGGGGTCCTACGAGCAGTACTTC. Residues: CASSEGGSYEQYF.

This chain joins TRBV14 and TRBJ2-1, with TRBD1 identical over 10 bases. CDR3 length: 20 residues. J lost 4 bases, V lost 0 bases, and 15 bases had no gene match. Germline V gives CDR1 SGHDN, CDR2 FVKESK. CDR3 sequence (DNA): TGTGCCAGCAGCCAAGATATCGGGGACAGGGGTTTCCCGAGGTACAATGAGCAGTTCTTC. Protein product: CASSQDIGDRGFPRYNEQFF. Variable domain in full (rest from reference TRBV14 and TRBJ2-1): EAGVTQFPSHSVIEKGQTVTLRCDPISGHDNLYWYRRVMGKEIKFLLHFVKESKQDESGMPNNRFLAERTGGTYSTLKVQPAELEDSGVYFCASSQDIGDRGFPRYNEQFFGPGTRLTVL.

This clone occurred a few times. The chain links TRBV30 to TRBJ1-2; a weak D match, TRBD1 (6 bases). Trimming removed 3 bases from V and 6 bases from J, with 17 bases in between. CDR1 and CDR2 (germline): GTSNPN, SVGIG (reference sequence). This CDR3 is built from 14 residues. This CDR3 reads CAWRIMGGEHGYTF. The CDR3 nucleotides read TGTGCCTGGAGAATTATGGGGGGCGAACATGGCTACACCTTC.

The chain uses TRBV10-1 and TRBJ2-1; possibly TRBD2 for D (6 bases). The V end was cut by 4 bases, the J end by 2 bases, with 15 bases between. Germline V CDR1 and CDR2: WNHNN, SYGVQD (reference sequence). The CDR3 is 16 residues long. The CDR3 sequence is CASSVELAPPYNEQFF. CDR3 bases: TGCGCCAGCAGTGTAGAACTAGCCCCTCCCTACAATGAGCAGTTCTTC.

This clone was seen more than once but under ten times. The V gene is TRBV28, the J gene TRBJ1-3, with D possibly TRBD1 on 6 matching bases. Germline CDR1 is MDHEN and CDR2 is SYDVKM. The CDR3 totals 16 residues. Trimming took 3 bases from V and 5 from J, leaving 17 bases between them. The CDR3 nucleotides are TGTGCCAGCAGTTTTCCAGGGGAGTCCGCTAGAAACACCATATATTTT. Translation: CASSFPGESARNTIYF.

The chain joins TRBV10-3 to TRBJ2-7, with a tentative D call TRBD1 (6 bases). The germline V gene has CDR1 ENHRY and CDR2 SYGVKD. The germline V and J ends were trimmed by 8 bases and 2 bases, with 10 bases remaining between them. This CDR3 comprises 12 residues. The CDR3 here is CAIGTNTYEQYF. The CDR3, as DNA: TGTGCCATCGGGACAAATACCTACGAGCAGTACTTC.

The rearrangement links TRBV7-8 to TRBJ1-6; 8 bases fit TRBD1. Losses at the gene ends were 6 bases for V and 2 bases for J; bases not matched to a gene: 6. Per germline, CDR1 SGHVS and CDR2 FQNEAQ. CDR3 size: 16 residues. CDR3: CASRRTGSTYNSPLHF. DNA for the CDR3: TGTGCCAGCAGACGGACAGGGAGCACCTATAATTCACCCCTCCACTTT.

The chain carries TRBV5-5 and TRBJ2-2; 11 positions agree with TRBD2. CDR3 size: 16 residues. Germline values: CDR1 SGHKS, CDR2 YYEKEE (reference sequence). J lost 5 bases, V lost 4 bases, and 7 bases had no gene match. CDR3 residues: CASSTGTSGKTGELFF. The CDR3 DNA is TGTGCCAGCAGCACCGGGACTAGCGGTAAAACCGGGGAGCTGTTTTTT.

The V call is TRBV10-3, the J call TRBJ1-2, with a possible D match to TRBD1 (6 bases). The CDR3 is 11 residues long. With 4 bases removed from V and 7 bases from J, the gap between germline ends came to 7 bases. Per the germline V gene, CDR1 is ENHRY and CDR2 is SYGVKD. CDR3 in amino acids: CAISGGLGYTF. CDR3 DNA: TGTGCCATCAGTGGGGGGCTTGGCTACACCTTC.

The V gene is TRBV7-2, the J gene TRBJ2-3; 9 nucleotides line up with TRBD2. Germline trimming cut 1 base from V and 5 bases from J; bases unmatched to any gene: 10. Per germline, CDR1 SGHTA and CDR2 FQGNSA. The CDR3 loop spans 17 amino acids. The CDR3 DNA sequence: TGTGCCAGCAGCTTAGTTAGCGGGAGAGGGGGAGGAGATACGCAGTATTTT. It yields the protein CASSLVSGRGGGDTQYF.

The chain is built from TRBV7-2 and TRBJ1-1, with D maybe TRBD1 (6 bases). V was cut by 3 bases and J by 4 bases, with 12 bases left in between. The CDR3 has 14 residues. The germline V gene encodes CDR1 SGHTA and CDR2 FQGNSA. CDR3: CASSFGGQGTEAFF. The CDR3 region has the DNA TGTGCCAGCAGCTTCGGGGGGCAGGGCACTGAAGCTTTCTTT.

V is TRBV19 and J is TRBJ2-1; 10 bases are a match to TRBD2. After removal of 4 bases from V and 9 bases from J, the junction contained 18 bases not matched to a gene. CDR3 length: 18 residues. In germline, CDR1 is LNHDA, CDR2 SQIVND (reference sequence). CDR3 sequence (DNA): TGTGCCAGTAGTAGTACCGGGGGGACTAGCGATAATTTTGCTGAGCAGTTCTTC. Translated: CASSSTGGTSDNFAEQFF.

This sequence joins TRBV29-1 and TRBJ2-6; no firm D call. Germline V gene data show CDR1 as SQVTM and CDR2 as ANQGSEA. Between the trimmed V and J ends, which lost 3 bases and 1 base, there was a span of 7 bases. CDR3 size: 14 residues. The CDR3 here is CSVESGSGANVLTF. The CDR3 bases are TGCAGCGTTGAGAGTGGTTCTGGGGCCAACGTCCTGACTTTC.

The chain employs TRBV5-1 and TRBJ2-7; 7 bases are a match to TRBD1. The J segment lost 5 bases and the V segment lost 0 bases, leaving 8 bases of the junction unmatched. The CDR3 contains 15 residues. CDR1 and CDR2 (germline): SGHRS, YFSETQ. The CDR3 nucleotides are TGCGCCAGCAGCTTGGATCTGAGACAGGGCGACGAGCAGTACTTC. As protein: CASSLDLRQGDEQYF.

The chain couples TRBV7-3 to TRBJ2-5; D remains ambiguous. The CDR3 contains 13 residues. Germline V CDR1 and CDR2: SGHTA, FQGTGA. V was cut by 0 bases and J by 4 bases, with 6 bases left in between. CDR3 nucleotides: TGTGCCAGCAGCTTAACCAAGGTAGAGACCCAGTACTTC. This encodes CASSLTKVETQYF. The whole variable domain, filled in from reference TRBV7-3 and TRBJ2-5, reads GAGVSQTPSNKVTEKGKYVELRCDPISGHTALYWYRQSLGQGPEFLIYFQGTGAADDSGLPNDRFFAVRPEGSVSTLKIQRTERGDSAVYLCASSLTKVETQYFGPGTRLLVL.